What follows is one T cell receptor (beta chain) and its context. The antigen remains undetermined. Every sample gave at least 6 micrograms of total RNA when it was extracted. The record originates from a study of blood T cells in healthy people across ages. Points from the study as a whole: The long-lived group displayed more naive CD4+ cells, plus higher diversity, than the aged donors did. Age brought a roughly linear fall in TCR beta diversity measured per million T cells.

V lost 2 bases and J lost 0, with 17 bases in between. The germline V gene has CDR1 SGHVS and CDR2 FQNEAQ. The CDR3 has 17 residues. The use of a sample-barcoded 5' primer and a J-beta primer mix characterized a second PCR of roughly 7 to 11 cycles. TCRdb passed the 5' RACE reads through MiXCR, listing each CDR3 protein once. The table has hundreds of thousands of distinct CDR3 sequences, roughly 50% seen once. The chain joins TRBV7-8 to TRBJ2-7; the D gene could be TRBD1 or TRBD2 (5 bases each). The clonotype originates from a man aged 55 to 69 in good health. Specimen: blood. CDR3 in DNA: TGTGCCAGCAGCTTATTTGGTTTTGCAGGGAGCTCCTACGAGCAGTACTTC. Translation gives CASSLFGFAGSSYEQYF.